The T cell receptor (beta chain) under discussion was sequenced for a study of post-analysis software for immune sequencing data. Overall study context: Relapsing-remitting, secondary progressive and progressive-relapsing multiple sclerosis courses were included.

Study outcomes and limitations: Significantly lower normalized Chao1 diversity was seen in multiple sclerosis patients than in controls. Samples from a shared batch, those prepared together, strongly co-clustered by F measure. TRBV segments more frequent in patients than in controls numbered roughly 5 and included TRBV5-6, TRBV5-1 and TRBV20-1.

Trimming cost V 2 bases and J 13 bases, with 11 bases left between them. Germline CDR1 is ENHRY and CDR2 is SYGVKD. The CDR3 runs 11 residues. Remarks on this clonotype: Its target is not known.

Every TCR beta cDNA library bore unique molecular identifiers. Roughly 450,000 cDNA molecules came from about 1 to 10 million T cells. Using its own MiXCR run on the PCR reads, TCRdb lists one record per CDR3 protein. The sample holds hundreds of thousands of distinct CDR3 sequences, roughly 45% seen once. The sequenced sample consisted of blood. The receptor's source is a girl between 5 and 17 years old with multiple sclerosis. This chain uses TRBV10-3 with TRBJ2-5, with D perhaps assigned TRBD1 or TRBD2 (5 bases each). The CDR3 loop is CAISERGSSYF. Here the CDR3 DNA reads TGTGCCATCAGTGAGCGGGGCAGCTCGTACTTC.